This T cell receptor beta chain was captured by sequencing in a study of beta chain features in type 1 diabetes. The wider study: All samples combined gave 107,917,701 sorted cells for examination. Study results and caveats: Sequencing the cDNA could make cells with high TCR expression show up more than they should. For type 1 diabetes patients, VDJ junctions showed fewer insertions and more deletions.

As every portion of the isolated RNA was reverse transcribed, the sequencing read expressed TCRB transcripts. Some clones are missing from TCRdb's copy, which holds only in-frame ones; the method was immunoSEQ multiplex PCR. Of about 620,000 clones in the sample, about 14% were seen once. V lost 4 bases, J lost 9 bases, and 12 bases stayed unmatched. The CDR3 contains 15 residues. CDR1 SGHVS and CDR2 FQNEAQ come from the germline V gene. This clone showed up just a few times. Its antigen is undetermined. This clonotype originated in a man younger than 35 in good health. Sequencing input: naive CD4+ T cells from blood. The J gene is TRBJ2-1, the V gene TRBV7-8, with 7 bases matching TRBD1. This CDR3 reads CASSSRQGPISEQFF. Here the CDR3 DNA reads TGTGCCAGCAGCTCGAGACAGGGCCCCATCTCTGAGCAGTTCTTC.